This record covers a single T cell receptor (beta chain). This record belongs to a study of blood T cell repertoires in COVID-19. Background on the study: Spain, Italy and the United States supplied samples that represented acute and convalescent COVID-19. PBMCs, B-cell-depleted T cells, or T cells provided the cDNA or gDNA that made up the material.

Authors' data handling: Amplifying reference gene primers gave estimates of nucleated cell counts. Using immunoSEQ multiplex PCR, the repertoire was profiled, and TCRdb retains in-frame clones only, with some absent. Clone size and the V and J calls come from that table; the DNA yielded D and trimming. The table records some 70,000 clones, roughly 76% of them present only once. The receptor comes from a woman between 70 and 85 years old with acute or convalescent COVID-19. Sequencing used peripheral blood.

The CDR3 loop is CASSPTGLETEAFF. CDR3 coding DNA: TGTGCCAGCAGCCCGACAGGGTTGGAGACTGAAGCTTTCTTT. V gene TRBV6-6 combines with J gene TRBJ1-1; 7 bases line up with TRBD1. V lost 6 bases, J lost 5 bases, and 9 bases stayed unmatched. The CDR3 spans 14 residues. The V gene's germline CDR1 is MNHNY and CDR2 SVGAGI (reference sequence).